Listed here are 19 T cell receptor beta chains from one sample, sequenced in a study of T-cell memory formation after mild COVID-19. Using its own MiXCR run on the 5' RACE reads, TCRdb lists one record per CDR3 protein. Among 250,000 to 350,000 distinct CDR3 sequences listed, approximately 19% were seen once. The sequenced material came from PBMCs or a T cell subset sorted from them (not recorded which). Every receptor here comes from a man younger than 35 who had mild COVID-19 (a few samples of this study predate the infection). Cell type and time point are not known.

The J gene is TRBJ1-2, the V gene TRBV12-3 or TRBV12-4, with no clear D. V lost 3 bases and J 1 base, leaving 9 bases between the germline ends. There are 14 residues in the CDR3. CDR3 region: CASSFGRNNYGYTF. The DNA for the CDR3 is TGTGCCAGCAGTTTTGGCAGGAATAACTATGGCTACACCTTC.

The gene calls are TRBV4-3 and TRBJ2-5; 9 bases match TRBD2. Germline V lookup: CDR1 LGHNA, CDR2 YSLEER. J lost 1 base, V lost 4 bases, and 10 bases had no gene match. The CDR3 is made up of 17 amino acids. The CDR3 coding sequence is TGCGCCAGCAGCCCCACTCCCAGCGGGGGGATCCAAGAGACCCAGTACTTC. This codes for CASSPTPSGGIQETQYF.

This clonotype was detected a few times. The chain employs TRBV3-1 and TRBJ1-6; D gene uncertain. Germline V gene data show CDR1 as LGHDT and CDR2 as YNNKEL (reference sequence). The CDR3 loop spans 16 amino acids. Deletions cut 4 bases from V and 9 bases from J, with 19 bases between. The CDR3 protein is CASSPFRAGISSPLHF. In DNA form, the CDR3 reads TGTGCCAGCAGCCCCTTCCGGGCCGGGATTAGTTCACCCCTCCACTTT.

In this sample, this clonotype turned up a few times. The V gene is TRBV5-1, the J gene TRBJ1-2; 7 nucleotides align to TRBD1. The CDR3 has 14 amino acids. In germline, CDR1 is SGHRS, CDR2 YFSETQ. V lost 5 bases and J lost 2; bases outside the gene matches: 6. CDR3 sequence reads: CASRALQGNYGYTF. Written as DNA, the CDR3 is TGCGCCAGCAGGGCATTACAGGGGAACTATGGCTACACCTTC.

V and J are TRBV12-5 and TRBJ1-1, with D uncertain. This CDR3 has 13 residues. V was shortened by 2 bases and J by 7 bases, with 11 bases between the two germline ends. Germline loops: CDR1 LGHNT, CDR2 FRNRAP. CDR3 sequence reads: CASGLLGNGEAFF. CDR3 DNA: TGTGCTAGTGGTTTGCTGGGGAACGGTGAAGCTTTCTTT.

Only a few counts were recorded for this clonotype. The chain uses TRBV7-9 and TRBJ1-1; no definite D call. The CDR3 totals 12 residues. Germline V lookup: CDR1 SEHNR, CDR2 FQNEAQ (reference sequence). Trimming took 0 bases from V and 7 from J, leaving 6 bases between them. The CDR3 sequence is CASSLAAVEAFF. CDR3 DNA sequence: TGTGCCAGCAGCTTAGCTGCAGTTGAAGCTTTCTTT.

This clonotype occurred a few times. This rearrangement joins TRBV28 to TRBJ1-5; D not resolved. The CDR3 covers 15 residues. Per germline, CDR1 MDHEN and CDR2 SYDVKM. Trimming took off 2 bases at V and 3 bases at J, with 11 bases between the two ends. The CDR3 nucleotides read TGTGCCAGCAGTTTAAGGAGGGATACCAATCAGCCCCAGCATTTT. Translated: CASSLRRDTNQPQHF.

In this sample, this clonotype turned up a few times. The V gene is TRBV20-1, the J gene TRBJ1-2; D is possibly TRBD1 (6 bases). V was shortened by 4 bases and J by 7 bases, with 16 bases between the two germline ends. Germline V CDR1 and CDR2: DFQATT, SNEGSKA (reference sequence). This CDR3 has 13 residues. For the CDR3, the DNA is TGCAGTGCTACACGATGGGGGCTGGGTGGCTACACCTTC. As protein: CSATRWGLGGYTF.

The chain carries TRBV4-1 and TRBJ2-3, with D tentatively TRBD2 (7 bases). The germline gives CDR1 MGHRA, CDR2 YSYEKL. This CDR3 region has 18 residues. The V and J ends lost 1 base and 6 bases respectively, with 23 bases between them. The CDR3 loop reads CASSQAFPGASGVDTQYF. The CDR3 nucleotides read TGCGCCAGCAGCCAAGCGTTTCCGGGGGCTAGCGGAGTTGATACGCAGTATTTT.

The chain couples TRBV24-1 to TRBJ2-5, with a possible D match to TRBD1 (6 bases). From germline, CDR1 is KGHDR and CDR2 SFDVKD. V was clipped by 7 bases and J by 4 bases, with 18 bases between them. The CDR3 spans 15 residues. Written as DNA, the CDR3 is TGTGCCACCAGATCGACAGGACTGAATCCAGAGACCCAGTACTTC. It specifies CATRSTGLNPETQYF.

The V gene is TRBV12-3 or TRBV12-4, the J gene TRBJ1-5, with no clear D. Trimming removed 1 base at V and 0 bases at J, with 7 bases between. CDR3 length: 15 amino acids. CDR3 loop: CASSLGHLSNQPQHF. The CDR3 DNA is TGTGCCAGCAGTTTAGGGCACCTTAGCAATCAGCCCCAGCATTTT.

V is TRBV21-1 and J is TRBJ2-5; the table's D call of TRBD1 was not tested on the DNA. TRBV21-1 is reported as a pseudogene. This CDR3 comprises 14 residues. The CDR3 sequence: CAPPPGRGQETQYF. As DNA, the CDR3 is TGTGCCCCACCCCCAGGGCGGGGGCAAGAGACCCAGTACTTC.

V gene TRBV12-3 or TRBV12-4 combines with J gene TRBJ2-7, with D maybe TRBD1 (6 bases). Trimming shortened V by 5 bases and J by 3 bases, and 11 bases separated the two germline ends. This CDR3 spans 13 amino acids. In DNA, the CDR3 is TGTGCCAGCAGTCGGGACACAGGCTACGAGCAGTACTTC. Its protein product is CASSRDTGYEQYF.

The chain has TRBV12-3 or TRBV12-4 and TRBJ2-3; 13 positions match TRBD2. CDR3 length: 18 amino acids. Trimming at V came to 6 bases and at J to 0 bases, leaving 9 bases not matched to a gene. The chain's CDR3 is CASRPTSGGGRSTDTQYF. For the CDR3, the DNA is TGTGCCAGCAGACCTACTAGCGGGGGGGGACGTAGCACAGATACGCAGTATTTT.

The genes are TRBV4-3 and TRBJ1-1, with D perhaps matching TRBD1 (5 bases). The CDR3 sequence is 15 residues long. Between the trimmed V and J ends, which lost 0 bases and 3 bases, there was a span of 11 bases. Germline CDR1 reads LGHNA; CDR2 reads YSLEER. The CDR3 region has the DNA TGCGCCAGCAGCCAAGAACGGACATTGCACACTGAAGCTTTCTTT. Its protein product is CASSQERTLHTEAFF.

This chain links TRBV27 with TRBJ1-4; no definite D call. CDR1 is MNHEY and CDR2 is SMNVEV in the germline V gene (reference sequence). V shed 7 bases and J shed 5 bases, with 14 bases lying between them. The CDR3 is made up of 14 amino acids. The CDR3 bases are TGTGCCAGCATGCCCCACCGACTCAATGAAAAACTGTTTTTT. Translated, it gives CASMPHRLNEKLFF.

This clonotype was observed a few times. The rearrangement joins TRBV4-1 to TRBJ2-5, with D perhaps matching TRBD1 (7 bases). Germline assignment: CDR1 MGHRA and CDR2 YSYEKL. This CDR3 is 15 amino acids long. The V and J ends lost 4 bases and 1 base respectively, with 13 bases between them. In DNA form, the CDR3 reads TGCGCCAGCAGCCCCGGAGGGACAGTCCAAGAGACCCAGTACTTC. Translated: CASSPGGTVQETQYF.

This chain links TRBV7-3 with TRBJ2-3, with 12 bases fitting TRBD1. Looked up from germline, CDR1 is SGHTA and CDR2 is FQGTGA. This CDR3 has 15 residues. V dropped 5 bases and J dropped 6; count of bases not matched to a gene: 6. The DNA of the CDR3 is TGTGCCAGCAGCGCCGGGACAGGGGGCTTTGATACGCAGTATTTT. Translating it yields CASSAGTGGFDTQYF.

The table lists this clonotype with many counts. The chain joins TRBV4-3 to TRBJ2-5; TRBD2 aligns across 9 bases. This CDR3 contains 16 residues. J was trimmed by 4 bases and V by 4 bases; bases with no gene match: 10. CDR1 is LGHNA and CDR2 is YSLEER in the germline V gene. CDR3 in DNA: TGCGCCAGCAGCCCAACCTATAGCGGGGGAGGAGAGACCCAGTACTTC. Protein: CASSPTYSGGGETQYF.